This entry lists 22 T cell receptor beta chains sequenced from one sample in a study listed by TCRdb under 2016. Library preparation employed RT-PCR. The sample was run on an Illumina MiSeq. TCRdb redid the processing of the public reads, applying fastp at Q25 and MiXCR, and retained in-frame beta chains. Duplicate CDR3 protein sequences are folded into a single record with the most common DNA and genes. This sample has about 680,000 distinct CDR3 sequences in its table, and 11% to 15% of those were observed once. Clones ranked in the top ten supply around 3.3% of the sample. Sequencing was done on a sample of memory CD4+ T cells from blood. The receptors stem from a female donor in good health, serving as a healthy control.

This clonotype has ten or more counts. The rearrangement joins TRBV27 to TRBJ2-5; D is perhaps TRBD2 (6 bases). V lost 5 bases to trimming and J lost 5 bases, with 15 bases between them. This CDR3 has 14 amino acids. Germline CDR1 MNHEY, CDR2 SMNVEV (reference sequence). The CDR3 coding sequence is TGTGCCAGCAGTCCCCTCGCGGGACTGGAGACCCAGTACTTC. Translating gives CASSPLAGLETQYF.

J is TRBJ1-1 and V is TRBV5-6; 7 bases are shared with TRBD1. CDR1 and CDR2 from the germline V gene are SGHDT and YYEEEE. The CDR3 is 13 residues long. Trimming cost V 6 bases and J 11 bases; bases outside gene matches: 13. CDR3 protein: CASKLHRGLDAFF. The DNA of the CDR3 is TGTGCCAGCAAGCTACACAGGGGCCTCGATGCTTTCTTT.

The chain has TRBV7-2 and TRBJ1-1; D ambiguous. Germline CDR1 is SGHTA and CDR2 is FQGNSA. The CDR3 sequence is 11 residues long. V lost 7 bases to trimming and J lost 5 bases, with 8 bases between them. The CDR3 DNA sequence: TGTGCCAGCAATTTAGGGACTGAAGCTTTCTTT. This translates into CASNLGTEAFF.

The CDR3 protein is CASSLGTGTRHNQPQHF. CDR3 DNA: TGTGCCAGCAGTTTAGGGACAGGGACCCGACATAATCAGCCCCAGCATTTT. V and J are TRBV12-3 or TRBV12-4 and TRBJ1-5, with 8 bases aligning to TRBD1. The CDR3 covers 17 residues. J gave up 4 bases and V 1 base, and 9 bases lay outside the gene matches.

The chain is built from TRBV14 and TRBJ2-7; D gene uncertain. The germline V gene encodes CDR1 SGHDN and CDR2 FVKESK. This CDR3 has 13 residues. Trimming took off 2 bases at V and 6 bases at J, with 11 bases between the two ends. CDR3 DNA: TGTGCCAGCAGCCAATCGCTAGAATCCGAGCAGTACTTC. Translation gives CASSQSLESEQYF.

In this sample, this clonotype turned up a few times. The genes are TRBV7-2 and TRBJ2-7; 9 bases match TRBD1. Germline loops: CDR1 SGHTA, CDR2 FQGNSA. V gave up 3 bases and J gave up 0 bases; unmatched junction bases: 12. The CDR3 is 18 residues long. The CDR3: CASSLTGGTSRSSYEQYF. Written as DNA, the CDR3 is TGTGCCAGCAGCTTGACAGGGGGGACCTCAAGGAGCTCCTACGAGCAGTACTTC.

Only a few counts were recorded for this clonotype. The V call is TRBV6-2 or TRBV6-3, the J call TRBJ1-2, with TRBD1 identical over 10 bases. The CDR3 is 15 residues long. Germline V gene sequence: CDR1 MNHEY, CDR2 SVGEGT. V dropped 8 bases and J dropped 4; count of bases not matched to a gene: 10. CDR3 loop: CASGTRTGGVYGYTF. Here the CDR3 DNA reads TGTGCCAGCGGGACACGGACAGGGGGAGTCTATGGCTACACCTTC.

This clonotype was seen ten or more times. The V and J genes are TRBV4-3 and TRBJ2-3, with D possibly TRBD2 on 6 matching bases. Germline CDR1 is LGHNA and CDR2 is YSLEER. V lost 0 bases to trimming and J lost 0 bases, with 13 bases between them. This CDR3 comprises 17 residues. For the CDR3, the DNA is TGCGCCAGCAGCCAAGATTTGGCGGCGGGAAGCACAGATACGCAGTATTTT. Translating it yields CASSQDLAAGSTDTQYF.

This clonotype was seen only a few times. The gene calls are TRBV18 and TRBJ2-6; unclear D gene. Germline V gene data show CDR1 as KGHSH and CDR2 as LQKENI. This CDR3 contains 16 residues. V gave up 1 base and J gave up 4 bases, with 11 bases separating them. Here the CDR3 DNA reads TGTGCCAGCTCACCACAATCGGTCGACGGGGCCAACGTCCTGACTTTC. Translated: CASSPQSVDGANVLTF.

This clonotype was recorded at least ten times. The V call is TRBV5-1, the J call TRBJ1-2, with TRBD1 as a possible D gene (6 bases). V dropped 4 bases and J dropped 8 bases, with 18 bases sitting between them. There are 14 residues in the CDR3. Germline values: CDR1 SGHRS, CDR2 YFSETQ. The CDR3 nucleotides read TGCGCCAGCAGCCGGGACAATTCGTTGAGAGGCTACACCTTC. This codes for CASSRDNSLRGYTF.

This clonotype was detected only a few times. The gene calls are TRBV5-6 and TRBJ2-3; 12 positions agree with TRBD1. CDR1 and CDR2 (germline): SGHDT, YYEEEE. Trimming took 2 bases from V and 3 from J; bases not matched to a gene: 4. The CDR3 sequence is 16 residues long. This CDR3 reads CASSFSGQGATDTQYF. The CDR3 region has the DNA TGTGCCAGCAGCTTTTCGGGACAGGGGGCAACAGATACGCAGTATTTT.

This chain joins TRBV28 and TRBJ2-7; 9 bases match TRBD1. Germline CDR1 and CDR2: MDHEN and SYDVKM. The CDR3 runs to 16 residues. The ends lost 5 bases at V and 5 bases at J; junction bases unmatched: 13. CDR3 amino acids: CASSSTGTGKVNEQYF. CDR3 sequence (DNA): TGTGCCAGCAGTAGCACCGGGACAGGGAAGGTGAACGAGCAGTACTTC.

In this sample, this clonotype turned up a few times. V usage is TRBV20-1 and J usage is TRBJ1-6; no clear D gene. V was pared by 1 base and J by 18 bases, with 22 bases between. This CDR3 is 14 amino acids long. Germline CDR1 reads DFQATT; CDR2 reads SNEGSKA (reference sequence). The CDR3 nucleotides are TGCAGTGCTAGAGCTGACGGCACGGGAACTTTGGACCACTTT. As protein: CSARADGTGTLDHF.

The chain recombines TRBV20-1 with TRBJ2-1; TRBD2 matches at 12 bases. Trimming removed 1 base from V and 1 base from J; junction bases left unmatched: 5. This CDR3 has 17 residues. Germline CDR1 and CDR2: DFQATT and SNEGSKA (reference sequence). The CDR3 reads CSARGTLAGGSYNEQFF. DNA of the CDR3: TGCAGTGCTAGAGGAACACTAGCGGGGGGATCCTACAATGAGCAGTTCTTC.

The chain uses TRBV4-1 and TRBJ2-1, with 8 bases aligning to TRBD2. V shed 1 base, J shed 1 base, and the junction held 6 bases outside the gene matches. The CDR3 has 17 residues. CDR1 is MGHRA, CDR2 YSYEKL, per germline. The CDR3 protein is CASSQVRAGVSYNEQFF. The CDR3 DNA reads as TGCGCCAGCAGCCAAGTGAGAGCGGGAGTGTCCTACAATGAGCAGTTCTTC.

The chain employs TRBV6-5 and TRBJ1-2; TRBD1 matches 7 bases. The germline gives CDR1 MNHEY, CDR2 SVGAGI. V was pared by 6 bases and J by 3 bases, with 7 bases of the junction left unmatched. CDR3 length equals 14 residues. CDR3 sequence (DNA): TGTGCCAGCAGCCCTTACAGGGGTCACTATGGCTACACCTTC. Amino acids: CASSPYRGHYGYTF.

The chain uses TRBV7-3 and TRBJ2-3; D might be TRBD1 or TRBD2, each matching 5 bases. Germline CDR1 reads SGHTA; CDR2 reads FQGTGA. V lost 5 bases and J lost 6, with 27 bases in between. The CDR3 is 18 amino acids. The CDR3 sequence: CASSPGDRLLSEVDTQYF. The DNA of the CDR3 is TGTGCCAGCAGCCCCGGAGACAGACTATTATCGGAGGTTGATACGCAGTATTTT.

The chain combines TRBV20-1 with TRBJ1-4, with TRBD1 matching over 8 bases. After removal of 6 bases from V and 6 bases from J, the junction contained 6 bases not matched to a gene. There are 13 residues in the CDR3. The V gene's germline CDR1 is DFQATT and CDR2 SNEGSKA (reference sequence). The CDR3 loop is CSATSTGDEKLFF. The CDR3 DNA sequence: TGCAGTGCCACCTCGACAGGGGATGAAAAACTGTTTTTT.

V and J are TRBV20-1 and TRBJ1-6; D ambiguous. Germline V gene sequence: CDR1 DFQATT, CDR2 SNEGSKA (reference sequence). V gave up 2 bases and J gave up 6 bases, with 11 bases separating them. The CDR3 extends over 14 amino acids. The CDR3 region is CSARTGSGNSPLHF. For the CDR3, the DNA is TGCAGTGCTAGAACGGGTTCTGGTAATTCACCCCTCCACTTT.

The CDR3 region is CASSLAPLTRGEKLFF. The CDR3 bases are TGTGCCAGCAGCTTAGCGCCGCTCACACGGGGCGAAAAACTGTTTTTT. The V gene is TRBV7-2, the J gene TRBJ1-4; D may be TRBD1 (5 bases). Germline V lookup: CDR1 SGHTA, CDR2 FQGNSA. The germline V and J ends were trimmed by 0 bases and 8 bases, with 16 bases remaining between them. The CDR3 covers 16 residues.

CDR3: CASSEASQGAFF. The CDR3 DNA is TGTGCCAGCAGTGAAGCCTCCCAGGGAGCTTTCTTT. This chain joins TRBV6-1 and TRBJ1-1, with D tentatively TRBD1 (5 bases). Germline assignment: CDR1 MNHNS and CDR2 SASEGT. CDR3 length equals 12 residues. V lost 0 bases and J lost 10, with 9 bases in between.

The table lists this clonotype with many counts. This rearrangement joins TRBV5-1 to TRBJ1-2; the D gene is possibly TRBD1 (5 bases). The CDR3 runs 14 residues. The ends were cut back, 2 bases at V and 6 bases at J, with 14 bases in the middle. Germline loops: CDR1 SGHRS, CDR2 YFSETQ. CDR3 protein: CASSLHRDRDGYTF. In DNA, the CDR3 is TGCGCCAGCAGCTTACACCGGGACCGCGATGGCTACACCTTC. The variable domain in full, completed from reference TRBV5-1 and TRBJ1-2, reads KAGVTQTPRYLIKTRGQQVTLSCSPISGHRSVSWYQQTPGQGLQFLFEYFSETQRNKGNFPGRFSGRQFSNSRSEMNVSTLELGDSALYLCASSLHRDRDGYTFGSGTRLTVV.